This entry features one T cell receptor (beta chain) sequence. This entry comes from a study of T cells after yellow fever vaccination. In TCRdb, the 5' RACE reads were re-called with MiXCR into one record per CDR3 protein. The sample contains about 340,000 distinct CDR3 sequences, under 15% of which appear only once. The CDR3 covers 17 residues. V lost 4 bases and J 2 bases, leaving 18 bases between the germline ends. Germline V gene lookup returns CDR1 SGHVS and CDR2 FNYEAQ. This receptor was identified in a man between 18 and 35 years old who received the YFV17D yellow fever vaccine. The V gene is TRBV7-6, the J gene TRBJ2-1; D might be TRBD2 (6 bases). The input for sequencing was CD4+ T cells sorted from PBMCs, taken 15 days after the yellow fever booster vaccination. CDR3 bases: TGTGCCAGCAGCTCTGTATACCATGGAGGGGCCTACAATGAGCAGTTCTTC. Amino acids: CASSSVYHGGAYNEQFF.